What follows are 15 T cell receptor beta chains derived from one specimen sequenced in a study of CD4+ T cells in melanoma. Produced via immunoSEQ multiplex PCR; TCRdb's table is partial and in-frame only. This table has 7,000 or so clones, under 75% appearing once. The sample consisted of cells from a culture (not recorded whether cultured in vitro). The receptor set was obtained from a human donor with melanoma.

The CDR3 nucleotides are TGTGCCAGCAGTCAAAGGGGGGAAGGGGAACATAGCAATCAGCCCCAGCATTTT. Translated, it gives CASSQRGEGEHSNQPQHF. The rearrangement joins TRBV28 to TRBJ1-5; tentatively, D is TRBD1 (6 bases). The CDR3 has 18 residues. V lost 5 bases and J lost 0, with 20 bases in between. Germline V lookup: CDR1 MDHEN, CDR2 SYDVKM.

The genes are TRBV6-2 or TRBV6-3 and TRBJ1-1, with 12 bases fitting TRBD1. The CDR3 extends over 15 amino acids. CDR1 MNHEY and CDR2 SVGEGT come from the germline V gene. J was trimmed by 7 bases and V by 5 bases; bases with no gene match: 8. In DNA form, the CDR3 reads TGTGCCAGCAGTACACCGGGACAGGGGGCTGGTGAAGCTTTCTTT. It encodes CASSTPGQGAGEAFF.

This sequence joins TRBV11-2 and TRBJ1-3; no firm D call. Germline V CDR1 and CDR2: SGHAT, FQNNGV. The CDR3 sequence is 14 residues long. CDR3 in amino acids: CAERLESSGNTIYF. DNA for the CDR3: TGTGCTGAACGACTAGAATCCTCTGGAAACACCATATATTTT.

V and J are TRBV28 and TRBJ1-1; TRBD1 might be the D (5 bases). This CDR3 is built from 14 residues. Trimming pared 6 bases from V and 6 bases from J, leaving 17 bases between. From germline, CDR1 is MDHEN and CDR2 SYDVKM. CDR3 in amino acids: CASRTPDRGAEAFF. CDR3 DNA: TGTGCCAGCAGGACACCTGACCGGGGGGCTGAAGCTTTCTTT.

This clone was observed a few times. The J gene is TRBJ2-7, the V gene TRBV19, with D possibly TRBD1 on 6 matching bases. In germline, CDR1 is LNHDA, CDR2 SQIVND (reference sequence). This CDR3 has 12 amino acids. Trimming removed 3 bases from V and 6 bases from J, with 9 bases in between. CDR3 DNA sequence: TGTGCCAGTAGTATGGGGGCGGCCGAGCAGTACTTC. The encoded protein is CASSMGAAEQYF.

CDR3 residues: CASSSRGRGSNQPQHF. CDR3 DNA: TGTGCCAGCAGTTCCCGGGGGAGGGGGAGCAATCAGCCCCAGCATTTT. V usage is TRBV28 and J usage is TRBJ1-5, with a possible D match to TRBD1 (6 bases). V dropped 4 bases and J dropped 1 base, with 14 bases sitting between them. The germline CDR1 and CDR2 sequences are MDHEN and SYDVKM. The CDR3 length is 16 residues.

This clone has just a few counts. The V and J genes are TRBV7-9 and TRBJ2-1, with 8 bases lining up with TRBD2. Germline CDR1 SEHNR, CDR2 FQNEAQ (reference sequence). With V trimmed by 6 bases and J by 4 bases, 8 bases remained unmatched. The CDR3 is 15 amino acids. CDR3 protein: CASRWSGGTYNEQFF. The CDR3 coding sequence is TGTGCCAGCAGGTGGAGCGGGGGAACGTACAATGAGCAGTTCTTC.

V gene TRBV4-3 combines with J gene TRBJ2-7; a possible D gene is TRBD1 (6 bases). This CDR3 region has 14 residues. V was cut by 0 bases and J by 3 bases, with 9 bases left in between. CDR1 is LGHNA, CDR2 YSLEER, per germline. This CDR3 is CASSQDKQGYEQYF. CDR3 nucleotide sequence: TGCGCCAGCAGCCAAGATAAACAGGGCTACGAGCAGTACTTC.

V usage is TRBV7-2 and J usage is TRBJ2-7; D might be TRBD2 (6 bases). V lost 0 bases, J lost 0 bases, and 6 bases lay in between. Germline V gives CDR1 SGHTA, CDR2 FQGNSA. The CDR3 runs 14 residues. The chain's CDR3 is CASSLAGGSYEQYF. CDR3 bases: TGTGCCAGCAGCTTAGCGGGGGGCTCCTACGAGCAGTACTTC. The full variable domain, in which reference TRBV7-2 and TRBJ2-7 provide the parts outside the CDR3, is GAGVSQSPSNKVTEKGKDVELRCDPISGHTALYWYRQSLGQGLEFLIYFQGNSAPDKSGLPSDRFSAERTGGSVSTLTIQRTQQEDSAVYLCASSLAGGSYEQYFGPGTRLTVT.

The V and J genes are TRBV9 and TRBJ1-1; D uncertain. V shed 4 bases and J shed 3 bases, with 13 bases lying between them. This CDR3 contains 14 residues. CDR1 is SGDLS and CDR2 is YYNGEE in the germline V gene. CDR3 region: CASSFEPRDTEAFF. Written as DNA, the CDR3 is TGTGCCAGCAGCTTTGAACCGAGGGACACTGAAGCTTTCTTT.

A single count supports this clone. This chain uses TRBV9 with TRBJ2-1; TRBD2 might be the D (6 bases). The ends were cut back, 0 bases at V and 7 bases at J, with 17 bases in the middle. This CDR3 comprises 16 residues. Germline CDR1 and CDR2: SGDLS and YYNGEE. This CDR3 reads CASSVDVWGGANEQFF. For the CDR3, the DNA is TGTGCCAGCAGCGTAGATGTTTGGGGAGGAGCGAATGAGCAGTTCTTC. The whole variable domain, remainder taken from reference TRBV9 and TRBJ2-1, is DSGVTQTPKHLITATGQRVTLRCSPRSGDLSVYWYQQSLDQGLQFLIQYYNGEERAKGNILERFSAQQFPDLHSELNLSSLELGDSALYFCASSVDVWGGANEQFFGPGTRLTVL.

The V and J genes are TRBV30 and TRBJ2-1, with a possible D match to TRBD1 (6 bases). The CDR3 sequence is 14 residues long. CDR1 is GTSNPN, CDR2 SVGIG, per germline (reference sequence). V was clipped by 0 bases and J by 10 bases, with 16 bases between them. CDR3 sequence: CAWSVNLGAREQFF. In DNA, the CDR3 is TGTGCCTGGAGTGTAAACCTGGGGGCACGAGAGCAGTTCTTC.

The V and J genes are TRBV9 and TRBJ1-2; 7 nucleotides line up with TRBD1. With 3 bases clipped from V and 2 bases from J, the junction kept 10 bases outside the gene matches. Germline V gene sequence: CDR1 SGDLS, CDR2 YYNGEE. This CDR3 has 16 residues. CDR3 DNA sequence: TGTGCCAGCAGCGACCCTCTAGTGACAGGGAACTATGGCTACACCTTC. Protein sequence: CASSDPLVTGNYGYTF.

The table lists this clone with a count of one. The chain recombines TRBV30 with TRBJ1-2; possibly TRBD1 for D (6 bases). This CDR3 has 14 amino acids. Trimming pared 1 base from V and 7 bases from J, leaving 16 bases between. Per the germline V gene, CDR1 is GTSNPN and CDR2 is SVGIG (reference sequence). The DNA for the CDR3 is TGTGCCTGGAGTGGTATCGTGGGGGGCCGTGGCTACACCTTC. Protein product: CAWSGIVGGRGYTF.

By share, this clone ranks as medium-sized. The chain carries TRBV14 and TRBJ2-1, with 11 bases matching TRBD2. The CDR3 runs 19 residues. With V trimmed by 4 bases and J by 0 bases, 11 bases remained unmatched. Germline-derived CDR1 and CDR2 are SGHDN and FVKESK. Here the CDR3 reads CASSPDPSGGPYSYNEQFF. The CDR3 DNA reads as TGTGCCAGCAGCCCCGACCCTAGCGGGGGGCCCTACTCCTACAATGAGCAGTTCTTC.